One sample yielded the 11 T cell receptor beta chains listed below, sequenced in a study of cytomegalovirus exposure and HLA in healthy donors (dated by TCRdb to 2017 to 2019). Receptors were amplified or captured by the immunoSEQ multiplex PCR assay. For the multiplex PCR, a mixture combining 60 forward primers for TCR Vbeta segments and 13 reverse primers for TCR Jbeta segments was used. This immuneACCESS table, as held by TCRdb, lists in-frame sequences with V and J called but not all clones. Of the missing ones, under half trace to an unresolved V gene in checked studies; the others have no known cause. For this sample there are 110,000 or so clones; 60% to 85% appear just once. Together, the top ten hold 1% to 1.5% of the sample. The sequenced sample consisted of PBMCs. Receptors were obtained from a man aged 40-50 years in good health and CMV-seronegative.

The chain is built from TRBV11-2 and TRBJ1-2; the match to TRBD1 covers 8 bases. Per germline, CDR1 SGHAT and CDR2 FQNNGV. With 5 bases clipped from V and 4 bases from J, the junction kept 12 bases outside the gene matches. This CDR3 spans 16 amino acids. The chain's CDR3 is CASSPRQTGVGYGYTF. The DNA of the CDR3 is TGTGCCAGCAGCCCCCGTCAGACAGGGGTTGGCTATGGCTACACCTTC.

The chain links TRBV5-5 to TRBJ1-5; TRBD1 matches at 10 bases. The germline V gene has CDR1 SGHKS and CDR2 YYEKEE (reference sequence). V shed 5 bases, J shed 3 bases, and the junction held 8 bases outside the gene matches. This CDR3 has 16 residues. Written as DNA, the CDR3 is TGTGCCAGCAGTTCGACAGGGGGCGCATACAATCAGCCCCAGCATTTT. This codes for CASSSTGGAYNQPQHF.

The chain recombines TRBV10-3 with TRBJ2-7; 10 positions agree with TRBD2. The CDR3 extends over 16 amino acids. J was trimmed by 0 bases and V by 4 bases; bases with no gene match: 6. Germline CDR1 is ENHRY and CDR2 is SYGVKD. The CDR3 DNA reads TGTGCCATCAGTGGTCCCTCTAGCGGGAGCTCCTACGAGCAGTACTTC. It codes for CAISGPSSGSSYEQYF.

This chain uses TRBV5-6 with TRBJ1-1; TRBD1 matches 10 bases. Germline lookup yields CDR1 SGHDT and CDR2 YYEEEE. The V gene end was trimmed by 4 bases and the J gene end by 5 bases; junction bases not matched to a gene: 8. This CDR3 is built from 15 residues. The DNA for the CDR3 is TGTGCCAGCAGCCGCGGACAGGGGGTTTTTACTGAAGCTTTCTTT. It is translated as CASSRGQGVFTEAFF.

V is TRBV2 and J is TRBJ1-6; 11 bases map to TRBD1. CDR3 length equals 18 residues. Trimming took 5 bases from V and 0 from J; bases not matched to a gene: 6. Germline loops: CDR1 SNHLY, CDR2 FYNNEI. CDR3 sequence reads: CASSPPGQGVSYNSPLHF. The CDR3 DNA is TGTGCCAGCAGTCCCCCGGGACAGGGGGTCTCCTATAATTCACCCCTCCACTTT.

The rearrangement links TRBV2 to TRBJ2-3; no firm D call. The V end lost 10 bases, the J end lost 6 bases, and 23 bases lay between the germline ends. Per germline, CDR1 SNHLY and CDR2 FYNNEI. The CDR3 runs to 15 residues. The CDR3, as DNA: TGTGCCATCCCGTGCCTGCAGGCTACGGTGGATACGCAGTATTTT. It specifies CAIPCLQATVDTQYF.

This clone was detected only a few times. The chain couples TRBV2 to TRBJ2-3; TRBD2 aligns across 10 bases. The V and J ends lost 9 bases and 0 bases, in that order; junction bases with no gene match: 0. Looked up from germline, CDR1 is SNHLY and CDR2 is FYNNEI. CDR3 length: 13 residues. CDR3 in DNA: TGTGCCAGGACTAGCGGGAGCACAGATACGCAGTATTTT. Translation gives CARTSGSTDTQYF.

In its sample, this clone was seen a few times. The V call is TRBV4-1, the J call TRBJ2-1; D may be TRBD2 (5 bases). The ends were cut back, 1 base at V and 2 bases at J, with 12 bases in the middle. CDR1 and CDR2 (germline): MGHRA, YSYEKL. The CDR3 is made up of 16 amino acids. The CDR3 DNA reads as TGCGCCAGCAGCCAAGCACCCGGGGAAACCTACAATGAGCAGTTCTTC. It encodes CASSQAPGETYNEQFF.

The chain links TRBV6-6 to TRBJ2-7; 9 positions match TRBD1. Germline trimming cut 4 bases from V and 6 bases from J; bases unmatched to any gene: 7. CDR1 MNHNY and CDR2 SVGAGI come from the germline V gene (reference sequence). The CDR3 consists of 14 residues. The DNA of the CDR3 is TGTGCCAGCAGTTCCACGGGGGACAGGGCCGAGCAGTACTTC. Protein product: CASSSTGDRAEQYF.

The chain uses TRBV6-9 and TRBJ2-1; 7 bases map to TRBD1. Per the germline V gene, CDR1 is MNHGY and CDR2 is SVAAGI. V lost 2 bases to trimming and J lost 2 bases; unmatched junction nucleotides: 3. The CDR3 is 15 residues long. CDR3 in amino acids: CASSYKGAAYNEQFF. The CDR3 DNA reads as TGTGCCAGCAGTTATAAGGGGGCGGCCTACAATGAGCAGTTCTTC.

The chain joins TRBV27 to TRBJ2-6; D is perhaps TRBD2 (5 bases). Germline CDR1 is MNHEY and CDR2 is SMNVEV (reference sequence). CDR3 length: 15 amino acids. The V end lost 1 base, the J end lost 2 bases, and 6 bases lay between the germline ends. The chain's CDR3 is CASSLFGAGANVLTF. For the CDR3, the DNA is TGTGCCAGCAGTTTATTCGGGGCTGGGGCCAACGTCCTGACTTTC.